The 31 T cell receptor beta chains reported below all come from one sample, sequenced in a study of T cell changes during pregnancy in multiple sclerosis. TCRdb keeps only in-frame clones here, not all; method: immunoSEQ multiplex PCR. Among tens of thousands of clones listed, around 94% were seen once. The sample consisted of CD4+ T cells from peripheral blood mononuclear cells, taken in the third trimester of pregnancy. The source is a female donor with multiple sclerosis, enrolled in a pregnancy study.

The chain employs TRBV19 and TRBJ1-5; D may be TRBD1 (6 bases). Germline loops: CDR1 LNHDA, CDR2 SQIVND (reference sequence). This CDR3 spans 15 amino acids. The V end lost 6 bases, the J end lost 2 bases, and 14 bases lay between the germline ends. The DNA of the CDR3 is TGTGCCAGTAGGATACAGGGTGCGCGCAATCAGCCCCAGCATTTT. Translated, it gives CASRIQGARNQPQHF. The whole variable domain, remainder taken from reference TRBV19 and TRBJ1-5, is DGGITQSPKYLFRKEGQNVTLSCEQNLNHDAMYWYRQDPGQGLRLIYYSQIVNDFQKGDIAEGYSVSREKKESFPLTVTSAQKNPTAFYLCASRIQGARNQPQHFGDGTRLSIL.

V usage is TRBV7-6 and J usage is TRBJ2-3; TRBD2 matches at 10 bases. The ends lost 0 bases at V and 2 bases at J; junction bases unmatched: 5. The CDR3 covers 17 residues. Germline CDR1 is SGHVS and CDR2 is FNYEAQ. In nucleotides, the CDR3 is TGTGCCAGCAGCTTAGCGGTAGCGGGAGGAACCACAGATACGCAGTATTTT. Translation: CASSLAVAGGTTDTQYF.

V gene TRBV10-1 combines with J gene TRBJ1-2, with 9 positions matching TRBD1. V was clipped by 5 bases and J by 3 bases; unmatched bases: 13. Germline V lookup: CDR1 WNHNN, CDR2 SYGVQD (reference sequence). The CDR3 runs 17 residues. The CDR3 DNA reads TGCGCCAGCAGTCAATCCACCTCGGACAGGGGCCACTATGGCTACACCTTC. Encoded protein: CASSQSTSDRGHYGYTF.

The chain combines TRBV5-1 with TRBJ1-2, with D possibly matching TRBD1 (6 bases). The CDR3 has 14 amino acids. Deletions cut 1 base from V and 6 bases from J, with 13 bases between. Germline-derived CDR1 and CDR2 are SGHRS and YFSETQ. The CDR3 bases are TGCGCCAGCAGCTTGTCTGGCAGGGGAGATGGCTACACCTTC. Translated: CASSLSGRGDGYTF.

The chain joins TRBV28 to TRBJ2-1; 10 nucleotides align to TRBD2. Per germline, CDR1 MDHEN and CDR2 SYDVKM. Trimming removed 10 bases from V and 4 bases from J; junction bases left unmatched: 7. This CDR3 has 14 amino acids. DNA of the CDR3: TGTGCCATTTCCGGGACTAGCGTTTACAATGAGCAGTTCTTC. This gives the protein CAISGTSVYNEQFF.

CDR3 nucleotide sequence: TGTGCCACCAGCAGAGTTCGGGAGACCCAGTACTTC. Translating it yields CATSRVRETQYF. This sequence joins TRBV15 and TRBJ2-5, with D hard to call. The V gene lost 1 base and the J gene lost 5 bases, with 5 bases spanning the gap. The CDR3 has 12 amino acids. Germline V gene lookup returns CDR1 LNHNV and CDR2 YYDKDF (reference sequence).

The J gene is TRBJ1-3, the V gene TRBV10-1; maybe TRBD1 (5 bases). Germline CDR1 is WNHNN and CDR2 is SYGVQD (reference sequence). This CDR3 contains 16 residues. With 6 bases removed from V and 2 bases from J, the gap between germline ends came to 17 bases. Here the CDR3 reads CASRRYQGSAGNTIYF. The CDR3 DNA reads as TGCGCCAGCAGAAGATATCAGGGAAGCGCTGGAAACACCATATATTTT.

This clone was counted between two and nine times. The chain carries TRBV6-5 and TRBJ2-1; TRBD2 is a possible D gene (5 bases). Between the trimmed V and J ends, which lost 0 bases and 7 bases, there was a span of 10 bases. The CDR3 contains 14 residues. Germline-derived CDR1 and CDR2 are MNHEY and SVGAGI. CDR3 loop: CASSYSYGINEQFF. The CDR3 region has the DNA TGTGCCAGCAGTTACTCATACGGGATTAATGAGCAGTTCTTC.

This chain links TRBV2 with TRBJ2-1; 10 nucleotides align to TRBD1. The V and J ends lost 4 bases and 9 bases, in that order; junction bases with no gene match: 9. This CDR3 comprises 15 residues. Germline assignment: CDR1 SNHLY and CDR2 FYNNEI. The CDR3 protein is CASSAIGTGAFEQFF. Written as DNA, the CDR3 is TGTGCCAGCAGTGCAATCGGGACAGGGGCTTTTGAGCAGTTCTTC.

The J gene is TRBJ2-1, the V gene TRBV7-3; maybe TRBD2 (6 bases). This CDR3 has 15 residues. Trimming pared 5 bases from V and 5 bases from J, leaving 16 bases between. Germline CDR1 reads SGHTA; CDR2 reads FQGTGA. CDR3 protein: CASSPVGGRDNEQFF. In nucleotides, the CDR3 is TGTGCCAGCAGCCCTGTTGGAGGGAGAGACAATGAGCAGTTCTTC.

The chain carries TRBV18 and TRBJ2-7; TRBD2 aligns across 7 bases. This CDR3 has 12 residues. Germline CDR1 reads KGHSH; CDR2 reads LQKENI. J was trimmed by 5 bases and V by 2 bases; bases with no gene match: 0. CDR3 in DNA: TGTGCCAGCTCACCAGGGGGGGACGAGCAGTACTTC. It is translated as CASSPGGDEQYF.

This clone was seen just once. The V call is TRBV5-6, the J call TRBJ2-4, with 8 bases aligning to TRBD2. Germline V CDR1 and CDR2: SGHDT, YYEEEE. CDR3 length: 15 amino acids. The trim removed 1 base at V and 6 bases at J, leaving 6 bases unmatched. Here the CDR3 DNA reads TGTGCCAGCAGCTTGCCGGGAGGGCCAGGAAACATTCAGTACTTC. Its protein product is CASSLPGGPGNIQYF.

The V gene is TRBV28, the J gene TRBJ1-2, with TRBD1 identical over 7 bases. V was pared by 3 bases and J by 4 bases, with 11 bases of the junction left unmatched. Germline V gene data show CDR1 as MDHEN and CDR2 as SYDVKM. The CDR3 sequence is 16 residues long. In DNA form, the CDR3 reads TGTGCCAGCAGTTTGGGGACAGCCAATCCCAGCTATGGCTACACCTTC. This codes for CASSLGTANPSYGYTF.

The J gene is TRBJ1-3, the V gene TRBV7-9; a weak D match, TRBD1 (6 bases). Germline-derived CDR1 and CDR2 are SEHNR and FQNEAQ (reference sequence). This CDR3 has 19 residues. Trimming removed 5 bases from V and 0 bases from J, with 23 bases in between. The CDR3 nucleotides read TGTGCCAGCAGCCTTACATTTCGGGCAGGGGCCGACTCTGGAAACACCATATATTTT. As protein: CASSLTFRAGADSGNTIYF.

This clone was recorded only once. This chain links TRBV9 with TRBJ2-1; D possibly corresponds to TRBD1 (6 bases). Germline CDR1 and CDR2: SGDLS and YYNGEE. This CDR3 has 15 residues. V lost 0 bases, J lost 2 bases, and 9 bases lay in between. Written as DNA, the CDR3 is TGTGCCAGCAGCGTAGCAGGGGACGCCTACAATGAGCAGTTCTTC. Translated, it gives CASSVAGDAYNEQFF.

The J gene is TRBJ1-5, the V gene TRBV10-3; TRBD1 is a possible D gene (5 bases). The ends were cut back, 4 bases at V and 6 bases at J, with 13 bases in the middle. Per the germline V gene, CDR1 is ENHRY and CDR2 is SYGVKD. This CDR3 has 14 amino acids. The CDR3 sequence is CAISVEVGGQPQHF. CDR3 in DNA: TGTGCCATCAGTGTTGAGGTGGGGGGTCAGCCCCAGCATTTT.

The V gene is TRBV20-1, the J gene TRBJ2-7, with D unclear. Germline V gene lookup returns CDR1 DFQATT and CDR2 SNEGSKA (reference sequence). This CDR3 contains 11 residues. The V gene lost 0 bases and the J gene lost 9 bases, with 9 bases spanning the gap. The CDR3 reads CSARDARRQYF. CDR3 nucleotide sequence: TGCAGTGCTAGAGATGCGAGGAGGCAGTACTTC.

In DNA, the CDR3 is TGTGCCAGCAGCTTTGGCGACAGGGGGAAAGAGCAGTACTTC. Its translation: CASSFGDRGKEQYF. This chain links TRBV7-8 with TRBJ2-7; TRBD1 aligns across 9 bases. The germline CDR1 and CDR2 sequences are SGHVS and FQNEAQ. This CDR3 has 14 residues. Trimming took 3 bases from V and 7 from J; bases not matched to a gene: 7.

This chain uses TRBV2 with TRBJ2-1; D may be TRBD2 (5 bases). Germline V lookup: CDR1 SNHLY, CDR2 FYNNEI. The CDR3 length is 24 residues. The V and J ends lost 3 bases and 0 bases respectively, with 36 bases between them. This CDR3 reads CASSDSYHRDLVGGLKSSYNEQFF. The CDR3 nucleotides read TGTGCCAGCAGTGATAGTTATCACCGGGATCTTGTCGGTGGGCTTAAAAGCTCCTACAATGAGCAGTTCTTC.

The genes are TRBV5-1 and TRBJ2-2; tentatively, D is TRBD2 (5 bases). The germline gives CDR1 SGHRS, CDR2 YFSETQ. The CDR3 length is 15 residues. With 4 bases removed from V and 3 bases from J, the gap between germline ends came to 13 bases. The CDR3 region has the DNA TGCGCCAGCAGCACCCCCGCCGGGGACACCGGGGAGCTGTTTTTT. Protein sequence: CASSTPAGDTGELFF. Supplemented by reference TRBV5-1 and TRBJ2-2, the full variable domain reads KAGVTQTPRYLIKTRGQQVTLSCSPISGHRSVSWYQQTPGQGLQFLFEYFSETQRNKGNFPGRFSGRQFSNSRSEMNVSTLELGDSALYLCASSTPAGDTGELFFGEGSRLTVL.

The chain has TRBV7-2 and TRBJ2-7; D possibly corresponds to TRBD2 (6 bases). Germline CDR1 SGHTA, CDR2 FQGNSA. CDR3 length equals 15 residues. Trimming took off 0 bases at V and 1 base at J, with 10 bases between the two ends. DNA of the CDR3: TGTGCCAGCAGCTTAGCGGGACGGGGGTCCTACGAGCAGTACTTC. It translates to CASSLAGRGSYEQYF.

The rearrangement uses TRBV14 and TRBJ2-7; D call uncertain. Trimming stripped 1 base from V and 6 bases from J, with 13 bases between. Germline V gives CDR1 SGHDN, CDR2 FVKESK. The CDR3 is made up of 14 amino acids. CDR3 nucleotides: TGTGCCAGCAGCCAAGGATTTCTCCTAGGCGAGCAGTACTTC. Residues: CASSQGFLLGEQYF.

This sequence joins TRBV5-1 and TRBJ2-3; D ambiguous. The CDR3 contains 14 residues. Germline CDR1 reads SGHRS; CDR2 reads YFSETQ. Trimming took 1 base from V and 2 from J, leaving 8 bases between them. The CDR3 protein is CASSLTENTDTQYF. CDR3 in DNA: TGCGCCAGCAGCTTGACAGAGAACACAGATACGCAGTATTTT.

The chain combines TRBV6-1 with TRBJ1-2, with a weak D call TRBD1 (6 bases). CDR3 length equals 13 residues. The ends were cut back, 6 bases at V and 3 bases at J, with 11 bases in the middle. Germline loops: CDR1 MNHNS, CDR2 SASEGT. The CDR3 spells CASRDSWDYGYTF. The CDR3 coding sequence is TGTGCCAGCAGGGACAGCTGGGACTATGGCTACACCTTC.

Turning to this clone: Other DNA sequences within the sample encode an identical CDR3. The genes are TRBV7-2 and TRBJ2-7, with unresolved D. The germline V gene encodes CDR1 SGHTA and CDR2 FQGNSA. The V end was cut by 3 bases, the J end by 5 bases, with 5 bases between. CDR3 length: 11 amino acids. The CDR3 reads CASSFRDEQYF. The DNA of the CDR3 is TGTGCCAGCAGCTTTAGAGACGAGCAGTACTTC.

This sequence joins TRBV4-2 and TRBJ2-2; 12 nucleotides align to TRBD2. The CDR3 covers 19 residues. Trimming cost V 0 bases and J 2 bases; bases outside gene matches: 7. Germline V gives CDR1 LGHNA, CDR2 YNFKEQ. The CDR3 sequence: CASSQEPRTSGINTGELFF. In nucleotides, the CDR3 is TGTGCCAGCAGCCAAGAGCCACGGACTAGCGGGATCAACACCGGGGAGCTGTTTTTT.

The chain combines TRBV14 with TRBJ2-1, with 13 bases matching TRBD2. This CDR3 is 14 amino acids long. With V trimmed by 6 bases and J by 7 bases, 3 bases remained unmatched. CDR1 is SGHDN, CDR2 FVKESK, per germline. CDR3 DNA sequence: TGTGCCAGCAGGATACTAGCGGGGGGGAATGAGCAGTTCTTC. Amino acids: CASRILAGGNEQFF. Full variable domain (outside the CDR3, taken from reference TRBV14 and TRBJ2-1): EAGVTQFPSHSVIEKGQTVTLRCDPISGHDNLYWYRRVMGKEIKFLLHFVKESKQDESGMPNNRFLAERTGGTYSTLKVQPAELEDSGVYFCASRILAGGNEQFFGPGTRLTVL.

The rearrangement uses TRBV28 and TRBJ2-7; D is unclear. CDR1 is MDHEN, CDR2 SYDVKM, per germline. The V end was cut by 2 bases, the J end by 1 base, with 15 bases between. This CDR3 comprises 16 residues. The CDR3 spells CASSLASARLSYEQYF. CDR3 nucleotides: TGTGCCAGCAGTTTAGCTTCCGCCAGGCTATCCTACGAGCAGTACTTC.

The chain joins TRBV11-3 to TRBJ1-2; 7 bases align to TRBD1. Germline lookup yields CDR1 SGHNT and CDR2 YENEEA. The trim removed 0 bases at V and 7 bases at J, leaving 5 bases unmatched. The CDR3 has 14 residues. In nucleotides, the CDR3 is TGTGCCAGCAGCTTAGATAACAGGGGCAGTGGCTACACCTTC. It translates to CASSLDNRGSGYTF.

Only one count was recorded for this clone. The chain recombines TRBV11-2 with TRBJ1-1, with D maybe TRBD1 (5 bases). Germline CDR1 reads SGHAT; CDR2 reads FQNNGV. V lost 5 bases and J lost 1, with 14 bases in between. The CDR3 is made up of 15 amino acids. CDR3 DNA sequence: TGTGCCAGCAGCCCTTGGCAGGGCCCGAACACTGAAGCTTTCTTT. Protein product: CASSPWQGPNTEAFF. The variable domain in full, completed from reference TRBV11-2 and TRBJ1-1, reads EAGVAQSPRYKIIEKRQSVAFWCNPISGHATLYWYQQILGQGPKLLIQFQNNGVVDDSQLPKDRFSAERLKGVDSTLKIQPAKLEDSAVYLCASSPWQGPNTEAFFGQGTRLTVV.

This rearrangement joins TRBV28 to TRBJ1-4, with D possibly TRBD1 on 6 matching bases. V shed 6 bases and J shed 8 bases, with 19 bases lying between them. CDR3 length: 15 residues. CDR1 is MDHEN, CDR2 SYDVKM, per germline. CDR3 loop: CASSLDSRSLEKLFF. CDR3 DNA sequence: TGTGCCAGCAGCCTGGACAGTCGGTCTTTAGAAAAACTGTTTTTT.